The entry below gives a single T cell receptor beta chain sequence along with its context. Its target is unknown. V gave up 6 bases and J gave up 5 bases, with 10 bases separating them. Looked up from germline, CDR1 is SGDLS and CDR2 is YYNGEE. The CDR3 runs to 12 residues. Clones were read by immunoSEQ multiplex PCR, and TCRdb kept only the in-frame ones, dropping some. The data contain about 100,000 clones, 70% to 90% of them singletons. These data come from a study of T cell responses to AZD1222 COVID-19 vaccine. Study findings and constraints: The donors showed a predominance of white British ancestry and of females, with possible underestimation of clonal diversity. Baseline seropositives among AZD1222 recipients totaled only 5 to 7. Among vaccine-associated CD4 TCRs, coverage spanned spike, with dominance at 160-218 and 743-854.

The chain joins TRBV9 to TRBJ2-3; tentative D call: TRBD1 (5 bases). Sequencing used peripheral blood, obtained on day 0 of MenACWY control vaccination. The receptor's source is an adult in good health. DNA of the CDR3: TGTGCCAGCACCGATAGGGGAGATACGCAGTATTTT. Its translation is CASTDRGDTQYF. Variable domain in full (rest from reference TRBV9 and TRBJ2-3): DSGVTQTPKHLITATGQRVTLRCSPRSGDLSVYWYQQSLDQGLQFLIQYYNGEERAKGNILERFSAQQFPDLHSELNLSSLELGDSALYFCASTDRGDTQYFGPGTRLTVL.